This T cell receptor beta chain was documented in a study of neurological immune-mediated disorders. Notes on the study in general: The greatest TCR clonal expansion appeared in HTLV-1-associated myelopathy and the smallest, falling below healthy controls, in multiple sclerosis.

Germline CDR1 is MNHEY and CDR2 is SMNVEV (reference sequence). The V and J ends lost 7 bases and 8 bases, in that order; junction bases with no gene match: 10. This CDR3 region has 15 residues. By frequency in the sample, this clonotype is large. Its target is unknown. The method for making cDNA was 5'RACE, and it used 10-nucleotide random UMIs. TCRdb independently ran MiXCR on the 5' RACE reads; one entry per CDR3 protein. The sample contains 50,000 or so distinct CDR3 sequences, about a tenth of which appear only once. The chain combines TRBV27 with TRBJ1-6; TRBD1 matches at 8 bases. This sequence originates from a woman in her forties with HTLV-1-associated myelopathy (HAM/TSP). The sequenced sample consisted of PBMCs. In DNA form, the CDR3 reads TGTGCCAGCACTTCTCCCGGACAGGGAGATTCACCCCTCCACTTT. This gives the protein CASTSPGQGDSPLHF.